This entry describes one TCR beta chain. It lacks a known antigen. No qualities accompany the bases; no much larger clone lies one base away. The data are from a study of CD8 T cells in Susac syndrome (dated by TCRdb to about 2019). Concerning the study at large: Among the sequenced Susac syndrome patients, over five had clinically active disease and eight were in clinical remission. The study compared CD8+ T cell repertoire clonality among over 9 healthy donors, about 14 Susac syndrome patients and about 16 multiple sclerosis patients. At blood withdrawal, Susac syndrome patients were either therapy-naive, taking corticosteroids (in some cases with IVIg as well), or taking IVIg alone. Repertoire sequencing was used to test whether CD8+ T cell activation and differentiation in Susac syndrome was antigen driven.

The germline V gene yields MGHRA for CDR1 and YSYEKL for CDR2. The V and J ends are trimmed by 3 bases and 6 bases, leaving 26 bases between them. The CDR3 starts with the cysteine, ends with the phenylalanine, and has 18 residues. The only DNA kept is the CDR3, 54 bases in frame from the first base. RNA was extracted with the RNeasy kit and roughly 0.5 to 1 ug was reverse transcribed using random hexamers. The immunoSEQ multiplex PCR assay, covering 54 Vbeta and 13 Jbeta segments, was used to amplify TCR beta CDR3 regions. To correct PCR amplification bias, a synthetic template baseline was used for both primer optimization and computational correction. The authors' analysis ran thus. Reads were annotated to V, D and J genes per IMGT and analyzed with immunoSEQ Analyzer, keeping only productive sequences. To calculate clonality, Shannon entropy was normalized by log2 of the number of productive unique sequences and then subtracted from one. For each patient and control, public and private clones were evaluated among the 100 most prevalent clones. A clone was defined as Susac-specific if it was absent from the healthy and MS cohorts, from roughly 990 published viral clones and from other ImmuneACCESS disease sequences. TCRdb trimmed the raw reads at Q25, called clones with MiXCR and kept productive beta chains. Here each entry gathers all rows of one CDR3 protein and keeps the most common genes and DNA. For this entry, the V and J calls and clone size follow TCRdb and not the study's own pipeline. Here the sample has 75,000 to 95,000 distinct CDR3 sequences; about 93% occur a single time. 0.45% to 0.55% of the sample belongs to the ten largest clones.

High-throughput TCR beta sequencing profiled peripheral blood CD8+ and CD4+ T cells from healthy donors, Susac syndrome patients and multiple sclerosis patients. The Susac syndrome patients fulfilled recently defined diagnostic criteria for either definite or probable disease. Bulk CD8+ and CD4+ T cells were purified magnetically by negative isolation, whereas CD8+ TEMRA cells were enriched by FACS. Blood was drawn into EDTA tubes, processed within 24 hours, and PBMCs were isolated by density gradient centrifugation. PBMCs destined for TCR sequencing were cryopreserved in liquid nitrogen and later thawed in a 37 °C water bath. The sorted or isolated CD4+, CD8+ and CD8+ TEMRA cells had a purity of 90% or higher. Findings and caveats that apply to the study as a whole: The TCR sequencing and HLA analysis was acknowledged to have included a relatively small number of individuals. Approximately 17 Susac-specific public clones were identified in the total CD8+ repertoire, and roughly five Susac-specific public clones were identified in the CD8+ TEMRA repertoire. CD8+ repertoires in Susac syndrome showed clonal expansion, which was highest in CD8+ TEMRA cells and was greater in clinically active patients than in remitting patients.

The receptor was isolated from a human donor with Susac syndrome. The sequenced sample consisted of CD8+ T cells from PBMCs. The chain is made from TRBV4-1 and TRBJ1-1; no confident D gene assignment can be made. The bases are TGCGCCAGCAGCCAGGCGAACAAGGCCCTCACCTGGGGTTCTGAAGCTTTCTTT. Translated, it reads CASSQANKALTWGSEAFF.